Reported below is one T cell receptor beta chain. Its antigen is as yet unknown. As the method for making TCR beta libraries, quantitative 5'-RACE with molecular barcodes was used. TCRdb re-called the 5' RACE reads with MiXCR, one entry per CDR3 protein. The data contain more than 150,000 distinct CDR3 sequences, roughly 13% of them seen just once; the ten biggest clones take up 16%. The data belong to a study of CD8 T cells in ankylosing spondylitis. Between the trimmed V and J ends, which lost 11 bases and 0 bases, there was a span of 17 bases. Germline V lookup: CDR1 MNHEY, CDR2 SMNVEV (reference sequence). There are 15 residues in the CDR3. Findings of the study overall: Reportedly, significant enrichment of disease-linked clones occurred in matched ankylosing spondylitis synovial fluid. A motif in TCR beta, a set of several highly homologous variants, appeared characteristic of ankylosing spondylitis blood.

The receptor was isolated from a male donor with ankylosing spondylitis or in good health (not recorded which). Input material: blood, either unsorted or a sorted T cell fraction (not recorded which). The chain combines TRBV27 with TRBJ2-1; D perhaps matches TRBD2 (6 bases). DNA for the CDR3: TGTGCCTCCTGGTGGAGGGGAGGCTCCTACAATGAGCAGTTCTTC. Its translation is CASWWRGGSYNEQFF.